These 15 T cell receptor beta chains share one sample of origin, sequenced in a study of human T cells and chemical hapten exposure. Time point specified: patch test 3, about 24 weeks after DPC sensitization. Specified treatment: therapeutic diphenylcyclopropenone sensitization with weekly scalp DPC. TCRdb reprocessed the RACE reads via MiXCR and lists one record per CDR3 protein. This table has around 200,000 distinct CDR3 sequences, under 25% appearing once. Sequencing used whole blood, obtained in connection with sensitization to the hapten diphenylcyclopropenone (DPC). These TCRs come from a woman aged 40 to 50 with alopecia areata. Some clones in this sample may be carry-over from other donors' samples.

The genes are TRBV7-2 and TRBJ1-2; 7 nucleotides match TRBD1. V gave up 3 bases and J gave up 10 bases; unmatched junction bases: 11. Germline assignment: CDR1 SGHTA and CDR2 FQGNSA. This CDR3 contains 14 residues. In nucleotides, the CDR3 is TGTGCCAGCAGCTTCTCCCCCACAGGGGACTACTACACCTTC. Its translation is CASSFSPTGDYYTF.

The rearrangement joins TRBV5-1 to TRBJ2-3, with D uncertain. The CDR3 sequence is 16 residues long. Trimming removed 1 base from V and 2 bases from J, with 14 bases in between. CDR1 is SGHRS and CDR2 is YFSETQ in the germline V gene. The CDR3, as DNA: TGCGCCAGCAGCTTGCAAGTGCGCCCGGACACAGATACGCAGTATTTT. This codes for CASSLQVRPDTDTQYF.

This clonotype has more than one count but fewer than ten. The chain uses TRBV6-5 and TRBJ2-3; no definite D call. Germline CDR1 is MNHEY and CDR2 is SVGAGI. V gave up 6 bases and J gave up 4 bases, with 11 bases separating them. The length of the CDR3 is 13 residues. The CDR3 DNA sequence: TGTGCCAGCAGGCGTACAGTCCCAGATACGCAGTATTTT. Encoded protein: CASRRTVPDTQYF.

This chain joins TRBV7-2 and TRBJ2-1, with 11 bases aligning to TRBD2. This CDR3 spans 16 amino acids. CDR1 and CDR2 (germline): SGHTA, FQGNSA. V gave up 5 bases and J gave up 7 bases; unmatched junction bases: 10. The CDR3, as DNA: TGTGCCAGCAGCCGCCGAGGGACTAGCGGTGAGAATGAGCAGTTCTTC. Translation: CASSRRGTSGENEQFF.

This chain uses TRBV7-9 with TRBJ2-5; TRBD2 aligns across 7 bases. Per the germline V gene, CDR1 is SEHNR and CDR2 is FQNEAQ (reference sequence). CDR3 length equals 14 residues. V lost 3 bases and J lost 2; bases outside the gene matches: 3. As DNA, the CDR3 is TGTGCCAGCAGCTTTCCTAGCGGTCAAGAGACCCAGTACTTC. Translated, it gives CASSFPSGQETQYF.

This chain joins TRBV29-1 and TRBJ2-7; possible D gene TRBD1, 6 bases. V lost 7 bases to trimming and J lost 1 base, with 17 bases between them. CDR1 SQVTM and CDR2 ANQGSEA come from the germline V gene. The CDR3 has 14 residues. CDR3 in DNA: TGCAGCGCCGTTGGGAGCAGGGGATCCTACGAGCAGTACTTC. Translating it yields CSAVGSRGSYEQYF.

V is TRBV4-2 and J is TRBJ1-6, with D perhaps matching TRBD1 (6 bases). There are 16 residues in the CDR3. CDR1 LGHNA and CDR2 YNFKEQ come from the germline V gene. Trimming left V 0 bases short and J 8 bases short, with 14 bases between. The CDR3 DNA sequence: TGTGCCAGCAGCCAAGAGGTCCAGGCAGGGGATTCACCCCTCCACTTT. Amino acids: CASSQEVQAGDSPLHF.

This clonotype turned up a few times. The chain has TRBV6-5 and TRBJ2-7; D is perhaps TRBD1 or TRBD2 (5 bases each). The germline V and J ends were trimmed by 0 bases and 2 bases, with 14 bases remaining between them. From germline, CDR1 is MNHEY and CDR2 SVGAGI. The CDR3 covers 16 residues. CDR3 region: CASSYSGVGDPYEQYF. The DNA of the CDR3 is TGTGCCAGCAGTTACTCTGGGGTGGGGGACCCCTACGAGCAGTACTTC.

Many counts were recorded for this clonotype. The gene calls are TRBV18 and TRBJ1-1; possible D gene TRBD1, 5 bases. Trimming removed 3 bases at V and 4 bases at J, with 12 bases between. The germline V gene encodes CDR1 KGHSH and CDR2 LQKENI. The CDR3 contains 14 residues. Written as DNA, the CDR3 is TGTGCCAGCTCACCCTCCAGGGTAGGCACTGAAGCTTTCTTT. It translates to CASSPSRVGTEAFF.

This clonotype was picked up a small number of times. The rearrangement uses TRBV28 and TRBJ1-5; D possibly corresponds to TRBD1 (5 bases). V was cut by 3 bases and J by 5 bases, with 23 bases left in between. Germline loops: CDR1 MDHEN, CDR2 SYDVKM. The length of the CDR3 is 18 residues. DNA of the CDR3: TGTGCCAGCAGTTTCGGCAGGGTTTCGTTCGCAGTGGATCAGCCCCAGCATTTT. It encodes CASSFGRVSFAVDQPQHF. The full variable domain, its missing parts supplied by reference TRBV28 and TRBJ1-5, is DVKVTQSSRYLVKRTGEKVFLECVQDMDHENMFWYRQDPGLGLRLIYFSYDVKMKEKGDIPEGYSVSREKKERFSLILESASTNQTSMYLCASSFGRVSFAVDQPQHFGDGTRLSIL.

The chain is built from TRBV29-1 and TRBJ2-5, with 7 bases that match TRBD2. From germline, CDR1 is SQVTM and CDR2 ANQGSEA. This CDR3 spans 14 amino acids. The trim removed 1 base at V and 5 bases at J, leaving 7 bases unmatched. The CDR3 nucleotides are TGCAGCGTTGAAGTTGGATCCGGGGGGGAGACCCAGTACTTC. Encoded protein: CSVEVGSGGETQYF.

This clonotype was counted many times. This chain joins TRBV9 and TRBJ1-2; TRBD1 matches at 7 bases. CDR1 and CDR2 from the germline V gene are SGDLS and YYNGEE. V shed 2 bases and J 4 bases; nucleotides not matched to a gene: 8. CDR3 length: 15 amino acids. The CDR3 protein is CASSVSGQAFYGYTF. The CDR3 DNA sequence: TGTGCCAGCAGCGTTTCCGGACAGGCCTTCTATGGCTACACCTTC.

J is TRBJ1-5 and V is TRBV6-2 or TRBV6-3; the D is unclear. Germline V CDR1 and CDR2: MNHEY, SVGEGT. V dropped 5 bases and J dropped 0 bases, with 5 bases sitting between them. The CDR3 is 13 residues long. The CDR3 is CASSHLSNQPQHF. CDR3 DNA sequence: TGTGCCAGCAGTCACCTTAGCAATCAGCCCCAGCATTTT.

This clonotype was seen a few times. The V and J genes are TRBV4-1 and TRBJ2-4; perhaps TRBD1 as D (7 bases). Germline CDR1 is MGHRA and CDR2 is YSYEKL. The ends were cut back, 1 base at V and 0 bases at J, with 13 bases in the middle. The CDR3 is 17 residues long. The CDR3 loop reads CASSQGQGGLAKNIQYF. Written as DNA, the CDR3 is TGCGCCAGCAGCCAAGGACAGGGAGGACTAGCCAAAAACATTCAGTACTTC.

This clonotype was picked up a small number of times. The chain joins TRBV5-5 to TRBJ1-1, with no clear D. Germline V gives CDR1 SGHKS, CDR2 YYEKEE (reference sequence). CDR3 length equals 13 residues. Deletions cut 3 bases from V and 1 base from J, with 7 bases between. CDR3 nucleotides: TGTGCCAGCAGCTCTATCCCGAACACTGAAGCTTTCTTT. This gives the protein CASSSIPNTEAFF.